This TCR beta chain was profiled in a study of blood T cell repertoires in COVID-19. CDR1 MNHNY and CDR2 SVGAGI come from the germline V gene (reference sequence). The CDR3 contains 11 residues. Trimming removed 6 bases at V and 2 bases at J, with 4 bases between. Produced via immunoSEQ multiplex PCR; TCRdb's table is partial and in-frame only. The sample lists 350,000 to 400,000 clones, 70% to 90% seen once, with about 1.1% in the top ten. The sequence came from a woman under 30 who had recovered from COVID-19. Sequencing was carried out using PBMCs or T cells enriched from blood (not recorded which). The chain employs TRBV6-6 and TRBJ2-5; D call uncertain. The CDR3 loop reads CASRRQETQYF. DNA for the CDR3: TGTGCCAGCAGGAGACAAGAGACCCAGTACTTC.